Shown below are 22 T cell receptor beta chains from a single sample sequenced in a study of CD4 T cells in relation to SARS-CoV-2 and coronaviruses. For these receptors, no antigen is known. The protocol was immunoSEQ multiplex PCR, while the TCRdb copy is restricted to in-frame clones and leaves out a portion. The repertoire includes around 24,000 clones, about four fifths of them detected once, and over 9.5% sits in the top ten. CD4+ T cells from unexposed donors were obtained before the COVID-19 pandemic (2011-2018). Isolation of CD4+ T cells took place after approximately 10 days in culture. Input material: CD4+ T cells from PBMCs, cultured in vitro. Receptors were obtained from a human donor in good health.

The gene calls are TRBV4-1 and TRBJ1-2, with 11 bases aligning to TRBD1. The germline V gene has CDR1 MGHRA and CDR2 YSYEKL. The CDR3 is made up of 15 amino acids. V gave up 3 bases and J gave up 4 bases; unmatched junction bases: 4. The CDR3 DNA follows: TGCGCCAGCAGCCAGGGGGACAGGGGGACCTATGGCTACACCTTC. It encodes CASSQGDRGTYGYTF.

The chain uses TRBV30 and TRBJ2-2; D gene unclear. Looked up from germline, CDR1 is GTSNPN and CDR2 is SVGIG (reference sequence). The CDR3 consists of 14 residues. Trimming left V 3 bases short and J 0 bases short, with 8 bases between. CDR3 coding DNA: TGTGCCTGGAGGGGAAGATCGAACACCGGGGAGCTGTTTTTT. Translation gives CAWRGRSNTGELFF. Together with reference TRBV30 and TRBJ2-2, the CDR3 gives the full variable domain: SQTIHQWPATLVQPVGSPLSLECTVEGTSNPNLYWYRQAAGRGLQLLFYSVGIGQISSEVPQNLSASRPQDRQFILSSKKLLLSDSGFYLCAWRGRSNTGELFFGEGSRLTVL.

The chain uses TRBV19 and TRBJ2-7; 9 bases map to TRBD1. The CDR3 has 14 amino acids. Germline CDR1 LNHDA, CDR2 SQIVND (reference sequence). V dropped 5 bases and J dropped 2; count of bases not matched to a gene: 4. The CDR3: CASSQQGAAYEQYF. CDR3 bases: TGTGCCAGTAGTCAACAGGGGGCGGCCTACGAGCAGTACTTC.

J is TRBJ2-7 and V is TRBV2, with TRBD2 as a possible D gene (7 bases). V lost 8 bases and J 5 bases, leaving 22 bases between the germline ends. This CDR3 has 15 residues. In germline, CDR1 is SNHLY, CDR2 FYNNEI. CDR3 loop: CASAPSGGALHEQYF. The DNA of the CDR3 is TGTGCCAGCGCCCCGTCGGGGGGCGCCCTCCACGAGCAGTACTTC.

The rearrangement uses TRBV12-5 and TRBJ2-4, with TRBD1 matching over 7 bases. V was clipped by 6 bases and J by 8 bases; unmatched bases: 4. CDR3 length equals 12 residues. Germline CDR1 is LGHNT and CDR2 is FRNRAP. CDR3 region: CASGIQGDIQYF. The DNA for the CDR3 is TGTGCTAGTGGAATCCAGGGGGACATTCAGTACTTC.

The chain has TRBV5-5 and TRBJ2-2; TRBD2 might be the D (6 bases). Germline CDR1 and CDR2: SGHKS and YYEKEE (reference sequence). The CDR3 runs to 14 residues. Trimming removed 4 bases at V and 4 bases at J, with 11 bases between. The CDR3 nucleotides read TGTGCCAGCAGCCCGCGGGACTTCACCGGGGAGCTGTTTTTT. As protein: CASSPRDFTGELFF.

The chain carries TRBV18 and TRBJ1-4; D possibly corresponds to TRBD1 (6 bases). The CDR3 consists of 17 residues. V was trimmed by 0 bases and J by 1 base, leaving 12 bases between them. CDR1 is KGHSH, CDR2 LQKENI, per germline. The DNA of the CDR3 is TGTGCCAGCTCACCACCTAACAGGGTTGAAACTAATGAAAAACTGTTTTTT. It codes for CASSPPNRVETNEKLFF.

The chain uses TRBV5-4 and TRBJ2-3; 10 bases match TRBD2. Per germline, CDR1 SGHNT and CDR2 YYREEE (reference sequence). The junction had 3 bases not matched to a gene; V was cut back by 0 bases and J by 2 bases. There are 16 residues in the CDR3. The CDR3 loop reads CASSLERGGPTDTQYF. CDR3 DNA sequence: TGTGCCAGCAGCTTGGAGCGGGGGGGCCCCACAGATACGCAGTATTTT.

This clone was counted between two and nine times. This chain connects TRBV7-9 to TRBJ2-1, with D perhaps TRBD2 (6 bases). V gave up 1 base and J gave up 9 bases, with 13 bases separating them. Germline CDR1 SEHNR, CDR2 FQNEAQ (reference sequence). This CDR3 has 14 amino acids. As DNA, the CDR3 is TGTGCCAGCAGCTTAGGACTAGTCTCAGGTGAGCAGTTCTTC. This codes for CASSLGLVSGEQFF.

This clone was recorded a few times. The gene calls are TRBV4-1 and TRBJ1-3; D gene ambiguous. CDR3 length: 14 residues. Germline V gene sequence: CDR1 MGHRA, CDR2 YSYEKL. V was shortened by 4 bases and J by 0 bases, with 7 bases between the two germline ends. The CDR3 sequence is CASSPMISGNTIYF. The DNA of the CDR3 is TGCGCCAGCAGCCCGATGATCTCTGGAAACACCATATATTTT.

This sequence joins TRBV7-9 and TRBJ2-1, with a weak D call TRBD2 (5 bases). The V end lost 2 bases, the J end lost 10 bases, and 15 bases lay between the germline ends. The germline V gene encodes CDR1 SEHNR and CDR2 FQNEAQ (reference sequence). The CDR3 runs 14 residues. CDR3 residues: CASSLSRLAEEQFF. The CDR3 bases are TGTGCCAGCAGCTTAAGTAGGCTAGCCGAGGAGCAGTTCTTC.

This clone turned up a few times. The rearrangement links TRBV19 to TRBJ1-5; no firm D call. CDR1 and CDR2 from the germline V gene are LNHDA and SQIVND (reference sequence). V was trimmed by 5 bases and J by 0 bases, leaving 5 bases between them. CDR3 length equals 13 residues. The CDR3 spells CASSLNSNQPQHF. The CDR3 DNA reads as TGTGCCAGTAGTTTGAATAGCAATCAGCCCCAGCATTTT.

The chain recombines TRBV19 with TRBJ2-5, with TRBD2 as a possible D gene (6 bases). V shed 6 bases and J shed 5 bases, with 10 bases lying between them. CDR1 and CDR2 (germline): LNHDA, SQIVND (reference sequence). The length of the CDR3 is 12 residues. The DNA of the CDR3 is TGTGCCAGTAGCGGGAGCCAGGAGACCCAGTACTTC. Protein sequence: CASSGSQETQYF.

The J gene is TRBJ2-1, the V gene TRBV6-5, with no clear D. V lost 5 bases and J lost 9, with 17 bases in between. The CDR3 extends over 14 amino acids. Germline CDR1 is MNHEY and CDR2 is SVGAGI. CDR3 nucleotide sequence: TGTGCCAGCAGTACCCCCCCCTTAGGTGTTGAGCAGTTCTTC. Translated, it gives CASSTPPLGVEQFF.

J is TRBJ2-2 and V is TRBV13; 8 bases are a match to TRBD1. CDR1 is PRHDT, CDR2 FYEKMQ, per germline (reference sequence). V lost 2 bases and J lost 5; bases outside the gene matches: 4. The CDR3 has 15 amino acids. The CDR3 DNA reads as TGTGCCAGCAGCTTAACAGGGGGGCTAACCGGGGAGCTGTTTTTT. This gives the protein CASSLTGGLTGELFF.

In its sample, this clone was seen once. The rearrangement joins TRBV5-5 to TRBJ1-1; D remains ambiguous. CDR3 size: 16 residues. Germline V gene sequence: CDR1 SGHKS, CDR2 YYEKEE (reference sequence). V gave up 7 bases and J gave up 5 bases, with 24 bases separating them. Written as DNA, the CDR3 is TGTGCCAGCGCCAGAGAGGCCACCGGGGTAGTAACTGAAGCTTTCTTT. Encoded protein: CASAREATGVVTEAFF. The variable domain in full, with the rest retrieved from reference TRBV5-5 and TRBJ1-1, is DAGVTQSPTHLIKTRGQQVTLRCSPISGHKSVSWYQQVLGQGPQFIFQYYEKEERGRGNFPDRFSARQFPNYSSELNVNALLLGDSALYLCASAREATGVVTEAFFGQGTRLTVV.

The CDR3 DNA reads as TGTGCCAGCAGTGATCCCCTATTACGTGGGAGCTCCTACGAGCAGTACTTC. Amino acids: CASSDPLLRGSSYEQYF. The rearrangement joins TRBV6-1 to TRBJ2-7, with D possibly TRBD2 on 5 matching bases. Trimming removed 3 bases at V and 0 bases at J, with 18 bases between. This CDR3 has 17 amino acids. From germline, CDR1 is MNHNS and CDR2 SASEGT.

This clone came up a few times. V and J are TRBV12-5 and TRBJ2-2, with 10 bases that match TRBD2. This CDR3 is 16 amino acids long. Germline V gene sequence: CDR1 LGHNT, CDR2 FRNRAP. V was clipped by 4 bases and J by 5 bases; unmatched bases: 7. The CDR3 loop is CASGWRAGGRTGELFF. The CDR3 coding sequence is TGTGCTAGTGGTTGGAGAGCGGGGGGGCGAACCGGGGAGCTGTTTTTT.

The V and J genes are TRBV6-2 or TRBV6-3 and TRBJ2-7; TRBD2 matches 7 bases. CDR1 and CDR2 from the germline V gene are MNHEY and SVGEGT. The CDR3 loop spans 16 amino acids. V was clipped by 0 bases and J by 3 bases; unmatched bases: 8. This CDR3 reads CASSYSSGRPYYEQYF. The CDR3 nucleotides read TGTGCCAGCAGTTACTCTTCCGGGAGGCCCTACTACGAGCAGTACTTC.

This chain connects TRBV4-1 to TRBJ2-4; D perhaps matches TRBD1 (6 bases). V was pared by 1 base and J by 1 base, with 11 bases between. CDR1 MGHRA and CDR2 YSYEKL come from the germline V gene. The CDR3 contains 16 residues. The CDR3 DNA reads TGCGCCAGCAGCCAAGTTAACAGGGCGGCCAAAAACATTCAGTACTTC. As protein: CASSQVNRAAKNIQYF.

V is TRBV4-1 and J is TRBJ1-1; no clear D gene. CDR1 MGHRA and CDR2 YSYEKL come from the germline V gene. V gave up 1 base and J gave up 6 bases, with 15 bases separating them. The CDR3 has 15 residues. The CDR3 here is CASSQVPENYAEAFF. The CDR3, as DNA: TGCGCCAGCAGCCAAGTCCCGGAGAACTACGCTGAAGCTTTCTTT.

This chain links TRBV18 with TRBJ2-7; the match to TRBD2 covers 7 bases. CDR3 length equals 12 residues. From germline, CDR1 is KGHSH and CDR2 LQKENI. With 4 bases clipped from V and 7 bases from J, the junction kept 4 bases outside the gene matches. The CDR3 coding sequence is TGTGCCAGCTCACTAGAGGGAGGGGAGCAGTACTTC. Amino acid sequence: CASSLEGGEQYF.